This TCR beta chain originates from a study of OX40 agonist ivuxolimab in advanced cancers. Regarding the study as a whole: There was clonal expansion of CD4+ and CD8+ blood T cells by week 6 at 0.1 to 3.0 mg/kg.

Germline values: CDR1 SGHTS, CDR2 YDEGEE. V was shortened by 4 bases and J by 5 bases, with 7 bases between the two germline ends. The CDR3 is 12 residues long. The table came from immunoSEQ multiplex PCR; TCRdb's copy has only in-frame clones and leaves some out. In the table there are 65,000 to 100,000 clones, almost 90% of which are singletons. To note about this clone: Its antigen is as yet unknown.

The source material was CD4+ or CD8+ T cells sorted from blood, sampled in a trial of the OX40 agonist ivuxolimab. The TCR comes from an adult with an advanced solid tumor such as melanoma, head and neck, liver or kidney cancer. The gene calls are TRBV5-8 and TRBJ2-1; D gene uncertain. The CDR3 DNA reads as TGTGCCAGCAGCCGCTTTGACAATGAGCAGTTCTTC. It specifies CASSRFDNEQFF.